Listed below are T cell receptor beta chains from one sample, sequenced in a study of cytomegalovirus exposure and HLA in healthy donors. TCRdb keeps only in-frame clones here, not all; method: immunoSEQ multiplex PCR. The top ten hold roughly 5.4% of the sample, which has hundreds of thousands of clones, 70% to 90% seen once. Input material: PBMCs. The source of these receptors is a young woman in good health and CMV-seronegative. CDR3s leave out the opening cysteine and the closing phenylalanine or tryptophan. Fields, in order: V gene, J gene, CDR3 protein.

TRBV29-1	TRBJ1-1	SAGRENTEAF
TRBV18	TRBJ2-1	ASSSGRDNGPEQF
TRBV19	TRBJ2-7	ASSPGQGVSYEQY
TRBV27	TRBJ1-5	ATGYDQPQH
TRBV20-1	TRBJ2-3	SAQLEDTQY
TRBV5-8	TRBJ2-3	ASSLARGDTQY
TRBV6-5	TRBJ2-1	ASSYSQGSGEQF
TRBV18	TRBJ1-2	ASYTDRGGGYT
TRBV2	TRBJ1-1	ASSEGQYTEAF
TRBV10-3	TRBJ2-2	AIMWSTGELF
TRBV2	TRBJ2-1	ASSDPSGSQSNEQF
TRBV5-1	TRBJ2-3	ASSPIGQMPTDTQY
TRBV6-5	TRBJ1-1	ASSPRGNEAF
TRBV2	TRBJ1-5	ASSFGQHQPQH
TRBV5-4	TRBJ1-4	ASSPSPATNEKLF
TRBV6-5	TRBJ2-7	ASSRTGDEQY
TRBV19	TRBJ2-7	ASSIGQPTYEQY
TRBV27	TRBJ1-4	ASSSRTVLIREKLF
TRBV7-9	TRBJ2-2	ASSRYSGSLSGELF
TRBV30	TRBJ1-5	AWSVGAASNQPQH
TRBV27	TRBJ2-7	ASSLTVQGGLSSSYEQY
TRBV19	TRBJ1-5	ASSIEGLSNQPQH